The 19 T cell receptor beta chains in this list originate from one sample, sequenced in a study of T cell repertoires in cytomegalovirus infection. TCRdb reanalysed the reads using MiXCR and keeps one entry per CDR3 protein. The sample consists of about 600,000 distinct CDR3 sequences, less than 25% of them appearing once. The sample was CD8+ T cells from PBMCs. The source is a human donor in good health (CMV status not recorded). Some clones in this sample may be carry-over from other donors' samples.

This clonotype was observed many times. The rearrangement uses TRBV20-1 and TRBJ2-1, with TRBD1 matching 9 bases. The germline gives CDR1 DFQATT, CDR2 SNEGSKA (reference sequence). This CDR3 spans 16 amino acids. Unmatched junction bases numbered 9, after V lost 3 bases and J lost 3 bases. The CDR3 is CSASKPGQGNYNEQFF. DNA of the CDR3: TGCAGTGCTAGTAAGCCCGGACAGGGGAACTACAATGAGCAGTTCTTC.

V is TRBV19 and J is TRBJ1-1; D remains unclear. Trimming took 10 bases from V and 1 from J, leaving 10 bases between them. The germline CDR1 and CDR2 sequences are LNHDA and SQIVND (reference sequence). The CDR3 spans 12 residues. The CDR3 coding sequence is TGTGCCACAGCCATTGGGAACACTGAAGCTTTCTTT. Translation gives CATAIGNTEAFF.

Only a few counts were recorded for this clonotype. V is TRBV29-1 and J is TRBJ2-1, with D possibly being TRBD1 (5 bases). CDR3 length: 12 residues. The V and J ends lost 4 bases and 7 bases respectively, with 11 bases between them. Germline loops: CDR1 SQVTM, CDR2 ANQGSEA. Here the CDR3 reads CSVGIRENEQFF. Here the CDR3 DNA reads TGCAGCGTTGGAATCAGGGAAAATGAGCAGTTCTTC.

The genes are TRBV7-9 and TRBJ1-2; D uncertain. CDR1 and CDR2 from the germline V gene are SEHNR and FQNEAQ (reference sequence). The CDR3 sequence is 14 residues long. Trimming left V 1 base short and J 1 base short, with 7 bases between. CDR3 coding DNA: TGTGCCAGCAGCTTAGTAGGAGATAACTATGGCTACACCTTC. Protein sequence: CASSLVGDNYGYTF.

This clonotype was detected many times. The rearrangement links TRBV7-3 to TRBJ2-2, with 10 nucleotides matching TRBD2. Trimming cost V 3 bases and J 3 bases; bases outside gene matches: 7. Looked up from germline, CDR1 is SGHTA and CDR2 is FQGTGA. This CDR3 has 17 residues. Here the CDR3 DNA reads TGTGCCAGCAGCTTCCCGACTAGCGGGCACCACACCGGGGAGCTGTTTTTT. It encodes CASSFPTSGHHTGELFF.

The chain is built from TRBV15 and TRBJ2-1; TRBD2 might be the D (6 bases). The CDR3 loop spans 14 amino acids. V was cut by 0 bases and J by 8 bases, with 11 bases left in between. CDR1 is LNHNV, CDR2 YYDKDF, per germline (reference sequence). CDR3 region: CATSRDWRADEQFF. The CDR3 DNA is TGTGCCACCAGCAGAGATTGGAGGGCCGATGAGCAGTTCTTC.

The rearrangement links TRBV10-2 to TRBJ2-2, with 11 bases identical to TRBD2. Germline V gene sequence: CDR1 WSHSY, CDR2 SAAADI. The CDR3 has 16 amino acids. Losses at the gene ends were 5 bases for V and 4 bases for J; bases not matched to a gene: 6. CDR3 loop: CASSIRLAGGTGELFF. As DNA, the CDR3 is TGCGCCAGCAGTATCCGGCTAGCGGGGGGCACCGGGGAGCTGTTTTTT.

Many counts were recorded for this clonotype. For the CDR3, the DNA is TGTGCCAGCAGCGAAGGGACCGAGTATAGCAATCAGCCCCAGCATTTT. Translating it yields CASSEGTEYSNQPQHF. The chain has TRBV7-6 and TRBJ1-5; D possibly corresponds to TRBD1 (5 bases). V was pared by 5 bases and J by 0 bases, with 14 bases between. CDR1 and CDR2 from the germline V gene are SGHVS and FNYEAQ. CDR3 length equals 16 residues.

This clonotype has only a few counts. The chain combines TRBV20-1 with TRBJ2-1; 10 positions agree with TRBD2. With 3 bases clipped from V and 4 bases from J, the junction kept 15 bases outside the gene matches. Germline V lookup: CDR1 DFQATT, CDR2 SNEGSKA (reference sequence). The CDR3 runs to 18 residues. This CDR3 reads CSASWGQRGGRGYNEQFF. Here the CDR3 DNA reads TGCAGTGCTAGTTGGGGCCAGCGGGGGGGCCGTGGGTACAATGAGCAGTTCTTC.

This clonotype was seen repeatedly, ten times or more. The chain joins TRBV7-6 to TRBJ2-3; no definite D call. The CDR3 is 13 amino acids. Trimming stripped 7 bases from V and 1 base from J, with 9 bases between. The germline V gene has CDR1 SGHVS and CDR2 FNYEAQ. CDR3 DNA sequence: TGTGCCAGCATTGGCGGTGGCACAGATACGCAGTATTTT. This encodes CASIGGGTDTQYF.

This clonotype showed up just a few times. The chain employs TRBV29-1 and TRBJ1-1, with TRBD1 as a possible D gene (6 bases). Trimming took 6 bases from V and 0 from J, leaving 14 bases between them. Germline V gene data show CDR1 as SQVTM and CDR2 as ANQGSEA. The CDR3 sequence is 14 residues long. The CDR3 spells CSVRTATMNTEAFF. The CDR3 nucleotides are TGCAGCGTCAGGACAGCTACAATGAACACTGAAGCTTTCTTT.

This clonotype was seen a few times. The V call is TRBV14, the J call TRBJ1-1; D is unresolved. The CDR3 is 16 amino acids. CDR1 is SGHDN and CDR2 is FVKESK in the germline V gene. V was pared by 6 bases and J by 0 bases, with 17 bases between. CDR3 DNA sequence: TGTGCCAGCAGTCATCCCGACGGGTTCATGAACACTGAAGCTTTCTTT. Translated: CASSHPDGFMNTEAFF.

A note on this clonotype: The CDR3 end shows no conserved phenylalanine or tryptophan, and so a read error is likely. This sequence joins TRBV4-3 and TRBJ1-1, with unresolved D. CDR1 is LGHNA and CDR2 is YSLEER in the germline V gene. The V and J ends lost 4 bases and 3 bases respectively, with 9 bases between them. The CDR3 has 13 residues. CDR3 DNA sequence: TGCGCCAGCAGCCTCGGGATCGACACTGAAGCTTTCGTT. It is translated as CASSLGIDTEAFV.

This clonotype was found a few times. The rearrangement links TRBV28 to TRBJ1-6; D is perhaps TRBD1 (5 bases). Trimming cost V 9 bases and J 7 bases, with 22 bases left between them. There are 16 residues in the CDR3. Germline assignment: CDR1 MDHEN and CDR2 SYDVKM. The CDR3 nucleotides are TGTGCCAGTTTCGGGTGGCAGGGAAATGTCAATTCACCCCTCCACTTT. It codes for CASFGWQGNVNSPLHF.

V gene TRBV12-3 or TRBV12-4 combines with J gene TRBJ1-4, with D maybe TRBD1 (5 bases). V shed 8 bases and J shed 7 bases, with 17 bases lying between them. The CDR3 is 14 amino acids. The DNA of the CDR3 is TGTGCCAGCCTCTGGGGGGGAGACCCTGAAAAACTGTTTTTT. It translates to CASLWGGDPEKLFF.

This clonotype was picked up many times. V and J are TRBV7-2 and TRBJ2-3; TRBD2 is a possible D gene (6 bases). V lost 5 bases to trimming and J lost 3 bases, with 15 bases between them. Looked up from germline, CDR1 is SGHTA and CDR2 is FQGNSA. The CDR3 extends over 15 amino acids. CDR3 sequence reads: CASSPTGVRTDTQYF. In DNA form, the CDR3 reads TGTGCCAGCAGCCCAACGGGGGTACGGACAGATACGCAGTATTTT.

This clonotype was seen just once. This chain links TRBV7-4 with TRBJ2-5; maybe TRBD1 (6 bases). Per the germline V gene, CDR1 is SGHVT and CDR2 is SQSDAQ. CDR3 length: 14 residues. The germline V and J ends were trimmed by 5 bases and 3 bases, with 13 bases remaining between them. DNA of the CDR3: TGTGCCAGCAGCCCACGACAGGAGGAAGAGACCCAGTACTTC. It codes for CASSPRQEEETQYF.

The chain joins TRBV20-1 to TRBJ2-7; 9 nucleotides match TRBD1. With 3 bases clipped from V and 2 bases from J, the junction kept 5 bases outside the gene matches. The CDR3 extends over 14 amino acids. Germline-derived CDR1 and CDR2 are DFQATT and SNEGSKA (reference sequence). The CDR3: CSARDRGGTYEQYV. DNA for the CDR3: TGCAGTGCTAGGGACAGGGGAGGAACCTACGAGCAGTACGTC.

The chain joins TRBV5-4 to TRBJ2-3; tentatively, D is TRBD1 (5 bases). CDR3 length equals 16 residues. The germline V and J ends were trimmed by 0 bases and 2 bases, with 13 bases remaining between them. Germline V lookup: CDR1 SGHNT, CDR2 YYREEE (reference sequence). The CDR3 here is CASSLGGAALTDTQYF. In nucleotides, the CDR3 is TGTGCCAGCAGCTTGGGTGGGGCGGCTCTCACAGATACGCAGTATTTT.